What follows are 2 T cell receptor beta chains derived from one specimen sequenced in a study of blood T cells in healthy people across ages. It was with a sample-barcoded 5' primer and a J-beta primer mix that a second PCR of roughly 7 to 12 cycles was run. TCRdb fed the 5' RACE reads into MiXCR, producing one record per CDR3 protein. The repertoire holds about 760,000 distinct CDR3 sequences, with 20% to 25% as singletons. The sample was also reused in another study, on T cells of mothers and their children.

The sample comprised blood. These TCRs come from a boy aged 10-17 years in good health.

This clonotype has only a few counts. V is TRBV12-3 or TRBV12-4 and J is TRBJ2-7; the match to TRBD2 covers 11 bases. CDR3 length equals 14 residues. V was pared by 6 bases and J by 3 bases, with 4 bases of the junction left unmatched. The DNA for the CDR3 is TGTGCCAGCAGACCCACTAGCGGGAGCTACGAGCAGTACTTC. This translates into CASRPTSGSYEQYF.

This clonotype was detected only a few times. In DNA, the CDR3 is TGTGCCAGCGGGTCTCCCCCTAGCGGGAGGGGCGAGCAGTACTTC. Its translation: CASGSPPSGRGEQYF. V and J are TRBV12-3 or TRBV12-4 and TRBJ2-7, with 12 bases that match TRBD2. J lost 6 bases, V lost 8 bases, and 11 bases had no gene match. The CDR3 is made up of 15 amino acids.